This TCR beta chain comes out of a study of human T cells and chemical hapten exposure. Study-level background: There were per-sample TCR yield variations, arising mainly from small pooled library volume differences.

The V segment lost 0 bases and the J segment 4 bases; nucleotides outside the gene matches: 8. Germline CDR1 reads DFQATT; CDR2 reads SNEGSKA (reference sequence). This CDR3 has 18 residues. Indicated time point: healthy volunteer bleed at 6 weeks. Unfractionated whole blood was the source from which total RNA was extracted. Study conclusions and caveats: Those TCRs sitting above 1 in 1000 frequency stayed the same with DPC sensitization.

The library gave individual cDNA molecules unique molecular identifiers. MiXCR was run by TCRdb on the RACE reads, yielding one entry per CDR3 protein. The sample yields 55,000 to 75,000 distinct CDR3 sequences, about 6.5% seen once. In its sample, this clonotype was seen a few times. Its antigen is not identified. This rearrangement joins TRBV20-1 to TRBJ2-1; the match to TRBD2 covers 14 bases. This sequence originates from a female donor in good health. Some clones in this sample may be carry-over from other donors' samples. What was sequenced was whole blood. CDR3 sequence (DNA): TGCAGTGCTAGAGATGGAGGGACTAGCGGGAGCGGGTACAATGAGCAGTTCTTC. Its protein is CSARDGGTSGSGYNEQFF.